These 2 T cell receptor beta chains were all obtained from the same sample, sequenced in a study of T cell changes during pregnancy in multiple sclerosis. Some clones are missing from TCRdb's copy, which holds only in-frame ones; the method was immunoSEQ multiplex PCR. The table includes some 64,000 clones, 92% detected once. Sequencing used peripheral blood, obtained after pregnancy. All receptors derive from a female donor with multiple sclerosis, enrolled in a pregnancy study.

The rearrangement uses TRBV5-1 and TRBJ1-1, with 8 bases lining up with TRBD1. The CDR3 loop spans 13 amino acids. V shed 2 bases and J 4 bases; nucleotides not matched to a gene: 1. Germline CDR1 and CDR2: SGHRS and YFSETQ. The CDR3 protein is CASSFQGATEAFF. The CDR3 bases are TGCGCCAGCAGCTTTCAGGGGGCCACTGAAGCTTTCTTT.

The CDR3 reads CASRKLAGGFNEQFF. The CDR3, as DNA: TGTGCCAGCAGGAAACTAGCGGGAGGGTTCAATGAGCAGTTCTTC. V gene TRBV27 combines with J gene TRBJ2-1; 13 bases are shared with TRBD2. V dropped 6 bases and J dropped 6; count of bases not matched to a gene: 5. The CDR3 has 15 residues. Per the germline V gene, CDR1 is MNHEY and CDR2 is SMNVEV (reference sequence).